This T cell receptor (beta chain) stems from a study of CD8+ T cells in alopecia areata. Regarding the study as a whole: Lesional scalp, notably in alopecia totalis/universalis, had clonality above that of normal scalp.

CDR3 length equals 15 residues. V trimming: 0 bases; J trimming: 6 bases; junction bases outside the gene matches: 6. The germline gives CDR1 WSHSY, CDR2 SAAADI. Remarks on this clone: What it binds is not known.

RNA was isolated and reverse transcribed to cDNA, the sequencing template. Data came from immunoSEQ multiplex PCR; TCRdb stores just in-frame clones and leaves some out. The sample contains 140,000 to 150,000 clones, 40% to 55% of which appear only once. This sequence was found in a human donor with alopecia areata. Sequences were derived from CD4+ T cells sorted from blood, sampled at week 0. The V gene is TRBV10-2, the J gene TRBJ2-7; TRBD1 matches at 9 bases. Here the CDR3 reads CASSESGTGSAEQYF. In nucleotides, the CDR3 is TGCGCCAGCAGTGAGTCTGGGACAGGGTCGGCCGAGCAGTACTTC.